This T cell receptor (beta chain) was retrieved from a study of a mutant IDH1 vaccine in newly diagnosed glioma. This CDR3 has 15 residues. The germline V gene has CDR1 MNHEY and CDR2 SVGAGI. V lost 5 bases and J lost 7; bases outside the gene matches: 10. Noted time point: baseline, week 1 (first vaccination visit). The treatment: pre-vaccination baseline after standard-of-care therapy. The data were produced by immunoSEQ multiplex PCR, yet TCRdb's version contains in-frame clones alone and is incomplete. The data contain about 88,000 clones, about four fifths of them seen just once; the ten biggest clones take up about 5.2%.

This TCR was sampled from a man aged 35 to 55 with glioma. Some clones in this sample may be carry-over from other donors' samples. Sample: PBMCs, taken from a glioma patient treated with radiotherapy, temozolomide or both. V usage is TRBV6-5 and J usage is TRBJ1-1, with 10 bases identical to TRBD1. The CDR3 DNA reads TGTGCCAGCAGTACGCCGGGACAGGGGAATGTTGAAGCTTTCTTT. It codes for CASSTPGQGNVEAFF.